This paragraph reports one TCR beta chain. What antigen it recognizes has not been identified. No base quality information exists; no much larger clone differs at one position. This sample was taken from a study of blood T cell repertoires in COVID-19 (dated by TCRdb to about 2020). Describing the broader study: Recovered participants in ImmuneRACE Cohort 3 were defined by two consecutive negative NP/OP PCR tests, clearance by a healthcare professional, or resolution of symptoms. Collaborator samples came from the United States, Italy and Spain and covered acute and convalescent phases of COVID-19. The material from the prospective study consisted of cDNA or gDNA derived from T cells, B-cell-depleted T cells, or PBMCs. Subjects who had been exposed to COVID-19, were actively infected with it, or had recovered from it provided the deeply sampled blood TCRbeta repertoires that made up the dataset. A freely available public database, intended as a resource for researchers studying the immune response to SARS-CoV-2, is where the repertoires were released. The samples were drawn from two sources: the first 160 participants of the ongoing ImmuneRACE study, and 1,200 or so subjects contributed by 6 global collaborators. Sample metadata almost always included a de-identified subject ID, COVID-19 status, age in years and sex. Where available, HLA class I and class II types were obtained from metadata supplied by the sample provider rather than from assay-based typing.

Participants in the prospective study were enrolled through a virtual design, were aged roughly 18 to 100 years, and lived in roughly 24 United States geographic areas. In the prospective study, participants were assigned to cohorts based on the clinical history participants reported in a screening survey and a study questionnaire. Mobile phlebotomists in the prospective study collected whole blood, serum and a nasopharyngeal or oropharyngeal swab from every participant. Prospective study participants could optionally give additional blood draws and questionnaires over an approximately 2-month period. Prospective study blood samples were shipped either frozen or at room temperature before DNA extraction. What the work shows at the level of the full study, not this receptor alone: Clinical and demographic metadata were provided uncurated, with the amount varying by source and participant.

The immunoSEQ Assay, a bias-controlled multiplex PCR, was used to amplify TCRbeta CDR3 regions from genomic DNA. Concerning the study's data processing: Nucleated cell counts per sample were estimated from amplification of reference gene primers within the assay. To quantify the absolute abundance of each unique TCRbeta CDR3 rearrangement, sequence reads were collapsed and filtered. For each sample, productive Simpson clonality was calculated as the square root of Simpson's diversity index over productive rearrangements. TCRdb limited this immuneACCESS table to in-frame rearrangements with V and J called. A share of clones is missing; checked studies link under half to unresolved V genes, and the rest is unexplained. V, J and clone size are those of that table, while D and trimming were read from the DNA. The sample data list 150,000 to 200,000 clones, and more than 85% of these were observed just once. 20% to 25% of the sample goes to the ten largest clones.

V drops 5 bases and J drops 11 bases, leaving 15 bases in between. The germline V gene (reference sequence) supplies CDR1 PRHDT and CDR2 FYEKMQ. From cysteine to phenylalanine, the CDR3 is 13 amino acids long. Only the CDR3 region is kept as DNA, spanning 39 bases read in frame from base 1. Recombination connected TRBV13 to TRBJ1-4, with no reliable assignment of the D segment. The sample consisted of PBMCs or T cells enriched from blood (not recorded which). The TCR sequence derives from a woman aged 35 to 49 in a cohort exposed to, infected with or recovered from COVID-19 (not recorded which). The DNA sequence is TGTGCCAGCAGCCACAACAACGATTATAAACTGTTTTTT. Translated, this is CASSHNNDYKLFF. When the CDR3 is completed using the reference TRBV13 and TRBJ1-4 genes on either side, the full variable domain is AAGVIQSPRHLIKEKRETATLKCYPIPRHDTVYWYQQGPGQDPQFLISFYEKMQSDKGSIPDRFSAQQFSDYHSELNMSSLELGDSALYFCASSHNNDYKLFFGSGTQLSVL.